The sequence of this T cell receptor (beta chain) was determined in a study of blood T cell repertoires in COVID-19. The overall study: Sites across the United States, Italy and Spain contributed samples from acute and convalescent COVID-19. T cells, B-cell-depleted T cells, or PBMCs provided the cDNA or gDNA that served as material.

Authors' data handling: Estimates of nucleated cell counts were drawn from the amplification of reference gene primers. The table came from immunoSEQ multiplex PCR; TCRdb's copy has only in-frame clones and leaves some out. Clonal size and the V and J genes are those of that table, whereas D and trimming came from the DNA. The sample consists of about 310,000 clones, about 87% of them appearing once. The trim removed 5 bases at V and 1 base at J, leaving 2 bases unmatched. The CDR3 length is 14 residues. Looked up from germline, CDR1 is MDHEN and CDR2 is SYDVKM. Sequencing was done on a sample of PBMCs or T cells enriched from blood (not recorded which). The genes are TRBV28 and TRBJ1-3; the match to TRBD1 covers 7 bases. This sequence originates from a woman aged 18-35 years who had recovered from COVID-19. CDR3 sequence: CASSVQGSGNTIYF. The CDR3 DNA reads TGTGCCAGCAGTGTACAGGGGTCTGGAAACACCATATATTTT.